These 12 T cell receptor beta chains were sequenced from one sample in a study of glioma-infiltrating T cells. Using RNA template, CDR3s of TCR alpha and beta were amplified with iRepertoire arm-PCR. Each CDR3 protein gets one entry after TCRdb re-called the multiplex PCR reads with MiXCR. The sample shows 150,000 to 200,000 distinct CDR3 sequences, approximately 30% of them seen only once. The sample comprised glioma tissue, nonneoplastic brain tissue, or PBMCs (not recorded which). These receptors originate from a human donor with low-grade glioma or glioblastoma, undergoing nonglioma brain surgery, or in good health (not recorded which).

Comments on this clonotype: The conserved closing phenylalanine or tryptophan is absent in this CDR3, likely reflecting a read error. V usage is TRBV7-2 and J usage is TRBJ2-5; 7 positions agree with TRBD1. There are 13 residues in the CDR3. Germline loops: CDR1 SGHTA, CDR2 FQGNSA. The trim removed 2 bases at V and 5 bases at J, leaving 2 bases unmatched. This CDR3 is CASSLTGAETQYL. DNA of the CDR3: TGTGCCAGCAGCTTAACAGGGGCGGAGACCCAGTACCTC.

This clonotype was seen many times. This chain joins TRBV24-1 and TRBJ2-4; D possibly corresponds to TRBD1 (5 bases). Trimming cost V 4 bases and J 0 bases, with 15 bases left between them. Germline CDR1 reads KGHDR; CDR2 reads SFDVKD. This CDR3 contains 17 residues. The CDR3 is CATSERGHSLAKNIQYF. The CDR3 DNA follows: TGTGCCACCAGTGAGCGCGGACACTCGCTAGCCAAAAACATTCAGTACTTC.

This clonotype was picked up many times. The V call is TRBV20-1, the J call TRBJ1-5; D is undetermined. V was clipped by 2 bases and J by 2 bases, with 10 bases between them. Germline CDR1 is DFQATT and CDR2 is SNEGSKA (reference sequence). This CDR3 spans 14 amino acids. The CDR3 sequence is CSARREFGNQPQHF. CDR3 in DNA: TGCAGTGCTAGACGGGAATTCGGCAATCAGCCCCAGCATTTT.

The chain combines TRBV2 with TRBJ2-2; TRBD1 aligns across 8 bases. CDR1 SNHLY and CDR2 FYNNEI come from the germline V gene. The V segment lost 7 bases and the J segment 4 bases; nucleotides outside the gene matches: 5. The CDR3 consists of 14 residues. CDR3: CASIRGLRTGELFF. DNA of the CDR3: TGTGCCAGCATCAGGGGGCTTCGCACCGGGGAGCTGTTTTTT.

The chain couples TRBV7-9 to TRBJ2-7; D might be TRBD2 (6 bases). Germline loops: CDR1 SEHNR, CDR2 FQNEAQ (reference sequence). V was pared by 5 bases and J by 3 bases, with 20 bases between. CDR3 length: 16 residues. CDR3 DNA: TGTGCCAGCAGCCGACTTGGAGCGGGCTATTACTACGAGCAGTACTTC. Residues: CASSRLGAGYYYEQYF.

This clonotype was seen many times. The chain is built from TRBV20-1 and TRBJ2-3, with unresolved D. Germline V gene lookup returns CDR1 DFQATT and CDR2 SNEGSKA (reference sequence). The CDR3 is 13 residues long. The germline V and J ends were trimmed by 3 bases and 1 base, with 8 bases remaining between them. CDR3 sequence: CSASRARTDTQYF. The CDR3, as DNA: TGCAGTGCTAGTCGGGCCCGCACAGATACGCAGTATTTT.

The V gene is TRBV6-2 or TRBV6-3, the J gene TRBJ1-5; possible D gene TRBD1, 5 bases. Trimming removed 7 bases from V and 16 bases from J, with 26 bases in between. The CDR3 loop spans 14 amino acids. Per the germline V gene, CDR1 is MNHEY and CDR2 is SVGEGT. The CDR3 loop reads CASTIQSGGQPRHF. CDR3 sequence (DNA): TGTGCCAGCACCATACAATCTGGGGGTCAGCCCCGACATTTT.

This clonotype was detected many times. V is TRBV28 and J is TRBJ2-1, with 9 bases lining up with TRBD1. J gave up 10 bases and V 5 bases, and 12 bases lay outside the gene matches. The CDR3 consists of 15 residues. CDR1 and CDR2 from the germline V gene are MDHEN and SYDVKM. For the CDR3, the DNA is TGTGCCAGCAGTCTCCTCGGACAGGGGTCGCCGGAGCAGTTCTTC. This codes for CASSLLGQGSPEQFF.

Points on this clonotype: A much larger clone sits a single nucleotide away, making a read error possible. The chain couples TRBV19 to TRBJ2-7; D possibly corresponds to TRBD2 (5 bases). V lost 6 bases and J lost 7, with 13 bases in between. This CDR3 contains 12 residues. Germline V gives CDR1 LNHDA, CDR2 SQIVND (reference sequence). The CDR3 reads CASRSGIHEQYF. As DNA, the CDR3 is TGTGCCAGTAGATCGGGGATCCATGAGCAGTACTTC. Filled out from reference TRBV19 and TRBJ2-7, the complete variable domain reads DGGITQSPKYLFRKEGQNVTLSCEQNLNHDAMYWYRQDPGQGLRLIYYSQIVNDFQKGDIAEGYSVSREKKESFPLTVTSAQKNPTAFYLCASRSGIHEQYFGPGTRLTVT.

The J gene is TRBJ2-3, the V gene TRBV5-4, with D possibly matching TRBD2 (5 bases). This CDR3 comprises 15 residues. Germline values: CDR1 SGHNT, CDR2 YYREEE (reference sequence). V shed 0 bases and J shed 1 base, with 9 bases lying between them. DNA of the CDR3: TGTGCCAGCAGCTTGGGAGGGAAAGGCACAGATACGCAGTATTTT. Translated: CASSLGGKGTDTQYF.

This clonotype was seen a handful of times. The chain couples TRBV29-1 to TRBJ2-3; TRBD2 agrees at 7 bases. Losses at the gene ends were 4 bases for V and 4 bases for J; bases not matched to a gene: 14. Germline assignment: CDR1 SQVTM and CDR2 ANQGSEA. There are 16 residues in the CDR3. Here the CDR3 reads CSVGYGLGGFADTQYF. CDR3 DNA: TGCAGCGTTGGGTACGGACTAGGAGGTTTCGCAGATACGCAGTATTTT.

As concerns this clonotype: Given a much more abundant clone one base away, this may be a read error. The conserved closing phenylalanine or tryptophan is absent in this CDR3, likely reflecting a read error. The rearrangement links TRBV29-1 to TRBJ1-1; D perhaps matches TRBD1 (5 bases). The ends were cut back, 3 bases at V and 1 base at J, with 6 bases in the middle. The germline V gene encodes CDR1 SQVTM and CDR2 ANQGSEA. The CDR3 totals 12 residues. CDR3 DNA sequence: TGCAGCGTTGACGGGGGGAACACTGAAGCTTTCCTT. Translation: CSVDGGNTEAFL.